This TCR beta chain comes out of a study of OX40 agonist ivuxolimab in advanced cancers. TCRdb's copy holds only in-frame clones and misses some; the assay was immunoSEQ multiplex PCR. The sample holds 28,000 or so clones; 90% are singletons and the top ten take roughly 29%. This CDR3 comprises 19 residues. J gave up 4 bases and V 0 bases, and 10 bases lay outside the gene matches. Germline V gene data show CDR1 as LGHNA and CDR2 as YSLEER. This chain links TRBV4-3 with TRBJ2-1; 12 bases are a match to TRBD2. The source was CD4+ or CD8+ T cells sorted from blood, collected in a trial of the OX40 agonist ivuxolimab. The source is an adult with an advanced solid tumor such as melanoma, head and neck, liver or kidney cancer. The CDR3 is CASSQDSRLAGVTYNEQFF. CDR3 bases: TGCGCCAGCAGCCAAGATTCGAGACTAGCGGGAGTGACGTACAATGAGCAGTTCTTC.